This record looks at one T cell receptor (beta chain) sequence and its context. Its antigen remains unidentified. Aged 18 to 65, the patients had hyperthyroidism that was newly diagnosed and had lasted under 2 months. Diagnosing involved the use of clinical symptoms, serum thyroxine and TRAb, thyroid ultrasound and orbital computed tomography. These data belong to a study of T cells in Graves' hyperthyroidism and ophthalmopathy. Study-wide points: Stable hyperthyroidism was separated from ophthalmopathy by a model based on 13 V-J features. Most thyroid clonotypes expanded above 0.001 appeared in blood too.

Authors of the study amplified TCR beta CDR3 regions from RNA transcripts. A first-round RT-PCR of the TCR CDR3 used the HTBI primer set. TCRdb recomputed calls from the multiplex PCR reads with MiXCR, one row per CDR3 protein. There are just over 550,000 distinct CDR3 sequences in the sample; under 60% occur only once, and approximately 8.2% lies in the top ten. CDR1 SEHNR and CDR2 FQNEAQ come from the germline V gene (reference sequence). Trimming took off 1 base at V and 5 bases at J, with 12 bases between the two ends. There are 15 residues in the CDR3. This clonotype was sampled from a young woman with Graves' hyperthyroidism. This chain joins TRBV7-9 and TRBJ1-5; D is undetermined. Sequenced material: peripheral blood or thyroid tissue (not recorded which). The CDR3 DNA reads TGTGCCAGCAGCTTAGGCGGGGTGGCCGATCAGCCCCAGCATTTT. The encoded protein is CASSLGGVADQPQHF.